This TCR beta chain was sequenced for a study of shared clonotypes between healthy human individuals. Study-wide points: Few donors limited the genetic and exposure-history diversity represented.

In the case of this clone: The antigen is unknown.

V trimming: 4 bases; J trimming: 2 bases; junction bases outside the gene matches: 6. Germline V lookup: CDR1 MNHEY, CDR2 SVGAGI. The CDR3 contains 15 residues. The assay was carried out at the deep level. TCRdb's table, derived via immunoSEQ multiplex PCR, lists solely in-frame clones and lacks some. The sample includes about 2.1 million clones, around 95% seen only once; the top ten take under 2%. Naive CD8 cells were CD45RO-negative, positively selected for CCR7, excluding terminally differentiated effector memory CD45RA+ cells. Every one of the donors was a Caucasian adult that lived in Nashville, Tennessee.

The chain links TRBV6-5 to TRBJ2-3, with 7 bases that match TRBD2. Material for sequencing was naive CD8+ T cells from PBMCs. The source of this sequence is a man aged 18 to 29 in good health. Some clones in this sample may be carry-over from other donors' samples. CDR3 bases: TGTGCCAGCAGTTTCCTAGCGGTGAACACAGATACGCAGTATTTT. Translated: CASSFLAVNTDTQYF.